These T cell receptor beta chains were read from a single sample in a study of molecular identifiers for immune sequencing clone quantification. TCRdb recomputed calls from the PCR reads with MiXCR, one row per CDR3 protein. The data contain over 600,000 distinct CDR3 sequences, just under 20% of them seen just once; the ten biggest clones take up around 0.9%. What was sequenced was naive CD8+ T cells from blood, with Jurkat cell RNA spiked in. The receptors stem from a human donor in good health. Some libraries in this study had Jurkat cell RNA spiked in. The CDR3 runs from the conserved cysteine through the conserved F or W. The D gene is left open where the match is weak. A clone size is listed for some rows: how often the clone was seen (once, few, many), or a class if it is expanded.

J gene: TRBJ2-7; D gene: TRBD1; V gene: TRBV4-2; clone size: .; CDR3 protein: CASSHWDSSYEQYF; CDR3 DNA: TGTGCCAGCAGCCATTGGGACAGTTCCTACGAGCAGTACTTC
J gene: TRBJ2-7; D gene: .; V gene: TRBV10-3; clone size: .; CDR3 protein: CDISEVGEQYF; CDR3 DNA: TGTGACATCAGTGAGGTTGGCGAGCAGTACTTC
J gene: TRBJ2-7; D gene: TRBD2; V gene: TRBV7-8; clone size: few; CDR3 protein: CASSLDGSGGRYEQYF; CDR3 DNA: TGTGCCAGCAGCTTAGATGGCAGCGGGGGGAGGTACGAGCAGTACTTC
J gene: TRBJ1-2; D gene: TRBD1; V gene: TRBV7-9; clone size: many; CDR3 protein: CASSPYAGTDYGYTF; CDR3 DNA: TGTGCCAGCAGCCCTTATGCCGGGACAGATTATGGCTACACCTTC
J gene: TRBJ2-1; D gene: TRBD1; V gene: TRBV7-3; clone size: few; CDR3 protein: CASSFGGTGSRNEQFF; CDR3 DNA: TGTGCCAGCAGCTTCGGAGGGACAGGGTCACGCAATGAGCAGTTCTTC
J gene: TRBJ2-7; D gene: TRBD1; V gene: TRBV29-1; clone size: few; CDR3 protein: CSVVGQGVDEQYF; CDR3 DNA: TGCAGCGTTGTGGGTCAGGGGGTCGACGAGCAGTACTTC
J gene: TRBJ1-5; D gene: TRBD1; V gene: TRBV12-3/TRBV12-4; clone size: many; CDR3 protein: CASSSTGVYNQPQHF; CDR3 DNA: TGTGCCAGCAGTTCGACAGGGGTCTACAATCAGCCCCAGCATTTT
J gene: TRBJ1-5; D gene: .; V gene: TRBV28; clone size: many; CDR3 protein: CASSLRRLYSNQPQHF; CDR3 DNA: TGTGCCAGCAGTTTGCGACGTCTATATAGCAATCAGCCCCAGCATTTT
J gene: TRBJ1-5; D gene: .; V gene: TRBV11-2; clone size: many; CDR3 protein: CASSAGTSYSNQPQHF; CDR3 DNA: TGTGCCAGCAGCGCCGGGACGTCGTACAGCAATCAGCCCCAGCATTTT
J gene: TRBJ1-1; D gene: TRBD1; V gene: TRBV7-6; clone size: many; CDR3 protein: CATSRYSSSETGEGTEAFF; CDR3 DNA: TGTGCCACCTCGCGTTATTCCTCAAGTGAGACAGGGGAGGGAACTGAAGCTTTCTTT
J gene: TRBJ2-2; D gene: .; V gene: TRBV6-6; clone size: many; CDR3 protein: CASSYFRGGELFF; CDR3 DNA: TGTGCCAGCAGTTACTTTAGGGGCGGGGAGCTGTTTTTT
J gene: TRBJ2-2; D gene: .; V gene: TRBV27; clone size: .; CDR3 protein: CASSLSIGTGELFF; CDR3 DNA: TGTGCCAGCAGTTTATCGATCGGAACCGGGGAGCTGTTTTTT
J gene: TRBJ2-3; D gene: .; V gene: TRBV14; clone size: many; CDR3 protein: CASSQVPSFTDTQYF; CDR3 DNA: TGTGCCAGCAGCCAAGTTCCGAGTTTCACAGATACGCAGTATTTT
J gene: TRBJ2-1; D gene: .; V gene: TRBV28; clone size: .; CDR3 protein: CASSFRGVSYNEQFF; CDR3 DNA: TGTGCCAGCAGTTTTCGAGGGGTCTCCTACAATGAGCAGTTCTTC
J gene: TRBJ2-2; D gene: TRBD2; V gene: TRBV20-1; clone size: many; CDR3 protein: CSARVASGRSAGELFF; CDR3 DNA: TGCAGTGCTAGAGTTGCTAGCGGGAGGAGCGCCGGGGAGCTGTTTTTT
J gene: TRBJ1-2; D gene: .; V gene: TRBV9; clone size: .; CDR3 protein: CASSVDSGLYGYTF; CDR3 DNA: TGTGCCAGCAGCGTAGACAGCGGCCTCTATGGCTACACCTTC
J gene: TRBJ2-1; D gene: .; V gene: TRBV19; clone size: many; CDR3 protein: CASTPLSGEQFF; CDR3 DNA: TGTGCCAGTACCCCCCTATCCGGGGAGCAGTTCTTC
J gene: TRBJ1-1; D gene: .; V gene: TRBV9; clone size: many; CDR3 protein: CASSVGGWGTEAFF; CDR3 DNA: TGTGCCAGCAGCGTGGGCGGATGGGGCACTGAAGCTTTCTTT
J gene: TRBJ2-7; D gene: .; V gene: TRBV12-3/TRBV12-4; clone size: many; CDR3 protein: CASSFDPRGEQYF; CDR3 DNA: TGTGCCAGCAGTTTCGACCCCCGTGGGGAGCAGTACTTC
J gene: TRBJ2-5; D gene: TRBD1; V gene: TRBV7-6; clone size: once; CDR3 protein: CASLSQGQGATETQYF; CDR3 DNA: TGTGCCAGCTTATCCCAGGGACAGGGGGCGACGGAGACCCAGTACTTC
J gene: TRBJ2-7; D gene: TRBD1; V gene: TRBV2; clone size: many; CDR3 protein: CASYRLGDRSSYEQYF; CDR3 DNA: TGTGCCAGCTACCGCCTTGGGGACAGGAGCTCCTACGAGCAGTACTTC
J gene: TRBJ2-3; D gene: TRBD2; V gene: TRBV12-5; clone size: many; CDR3 protein: CASGLTSEVSDTQYF; CDR3 DNA: TGTGCTAGTGGCTTAACTAGCGAGGTTTCAGATACGCAGTATTTT
J gene: TRBJ1-1; D gene: .; V gene: TRBV4-1; clone size: many; CDR3 protein: CASSQSLVSNTEAFF; CDR3 DNA: TGCGCCAGCAGCCAATCGTTGGTCTCGAACACTGAAGCTTTCTTT
J gene: TRBJ1-2; D gene: .; V gene: TRBV2; clone size: .; CDR3 protein: CASSVPPPQGNGYTF; CDR3 DNA: TGTGCCAGCAGTGTCCCCCCCCCCCAGGGGAATGGCTACACCTTC
J gene: TRBJ2-2; D gene: .; V gene: TRBV6-1; clone size: many; CDR3 protein: CAGGTGELFF; CDR3 DNA: TGTGCGGGGGGCACCGGGGAGCTGTTTTTT
J gene: TRBJ1-2; D gene: TRBD1; V gene: TRBV2; clone size: few; CDR3 protein: CASRAGQGNYGYTF; CDR3 DNA: TGTGCCAGCAGAGCCGGACAGGGGAACTATGGCTACACCTTC
J gene: TRBJ2-2; D gene: .; V gene: TRBV24-1; clone size: many; CDR3 protein: CATSRGTGELFF; CDR3 DNA: TGTGCCACCAGTCGGGGCACCGGGGAGCTGTTTTTT
J gene: TRBJ1-2; D gene: .; V gene: TRBV2; clone size: few; CDR3 protein: CASSEGPGGIYGYTF; CDR3 DNA: TGTGCCAGCAGTGAGGGGCCTGGGGGTATCTATGGTTACACCTTC
J gene: TRBJ2-7; D gene: TRBD1; V gene: TRBV9; clone size: .; CDR3 protein: CASSVGPGDRGYEQYF; CDR3 DNA: TGTGCCAGCAGCGTAGGACCTGGGGACAGGGGTTACGAGCAGTACTTC
J gene: TRBJ1-1; D gene: .; V gene: TRBV6-2/TRBV6-3; clone size: many; CDR3 protein: CASNIGAVTEAFF; CDR3 DNA: TGTGCCAGCAATATCGGGGCGGTCACTGAAGCTTTCTTT
J gene: TRBJ2-1; D gene: .; V gene: TRBV12-1; clone size: few; CDR3 protein: CASSFGGVAPSSYNEQFF; CDR3 DNA: TGTGCCAGCAGCTTTGGCGGCGTAGCGCCAAGCTCCTACAATGAGCAGTTCTTC
J gene: TRBJ2-7; D gene: .; V gene: TRBV6-1; clone size: many; CDR3 protein: CASSEKPMTGLPRQYF; CDR3 DNA: TGTGCCAGCAGTGAAAAACCTATGACAGGCCTGCCCCGGCAGTACTTC
J gene: TRBJ2-7; D gene: .; V gene: TRBV6-2/TRBV6-3; clone size: many; CDR3 protein: CASSHREQYF; CDR3 DNA: TGTGCCAGCAGTCACCGGGAGCAGTACTTC
J gene: TRBJ2-7; D gene: .; V gene: TRBV27; clone size: many; CDR3 protein: CASSWDWGYEQYF; CDR3 DNA: TGTGCCAGCAGTTGGGACTGGGGCTACGAGCAGTACTTC
J gene: TRBJ2-5; D gene: TRBD1; V gene: TRBV13; clone size: many; CDR3 protein: CASSIWDSEETQYF; CDR3 DNA: TGTGCCAGCAGCATATGGGACAGCGAAGAGACCCAGTACTTC
J gene: TRBJ2-7; D gene: .; V gene: TRBV13; clone size: many; CDR3 protein: CASSFSLGNEQYF; CDR3 DNA: TGTGCCAGCAGCTTTTCGTTAGGGAACGAGCAGTACTTC
J gene: TRBJ1-5; D gene: TRBD1; V gene: TRBV23-1; clone size: .; CDR3 protein: CASREASLRGNSNQPQHF; CDR3 DNA: TGCGCCAGCAGGGAAGCGAGTCTCAGGGGGAATAGCAATCAGCCCCAGCATTTT
J gene: TRBJ1-5; D gene: TRBD1; V gene: TRBV28; clone size: .; CDR3 protein: CAGSFGQGSNQPQHF; CDR3 DNA: TGTGCCGGCAGTTTCGGACAGGGTAGCAATCAGCCCCAGCATTTT
J gene: TRBJ2-3; D gene: TRBD2; V gene: TRBV27; clone size: many; CDR3 protein: CASSFLPGGAGTDTQYF; CDR3 DNA: TGTGCCAGCAGTTTCCTCCCGGGGGGGGCAGGCACAGATACGCAGTATTTT
J gene: TRBJ1-2; D gene: .; V gene: TRBV12-3/TRBV12-4; clone size: .; CDR3 protein: CASRAVSWGGYTF; CDR3 DNA: TGTGCCAGCAGGGCAGTGTCATGGGGAGGCTACACCTTC
J gene: TRBJ2-6; D gene: TRBD1; V gene: TRBV6-5; clone size: many; CDR3 protein: CASPSRTGVFGANVLTF; CDR3 DNA: TGTGCCAGTCCCTCTCGGACAGGGGTCTTTGGGGCCAACGTCCTGACTTTC
J gene: TRBJ2-7; D gene: .; V gene: TRBV4-1; clone size: many; CDR3 protein: CASSPRAASYEQYF; CDR3 DNA: TGCGCCAGCAGCCCAAGGGCGGCCTCCTACGAGCAGTACTTC
J gene: TRBJ1-1; D gene: .; V gene: TRBV12-3/TRBV12-4; clone size: few; CDR3 protein: CASNSKTEGTEAFF; CDR3 DNA: TGTGCCAGCAACAGTAAAACTGAGGGCACTGAAGCTTTCTTT
J gene: TRBJ2-5; D gene: TRBD1; V gene: TRBV12-3/TRBV12-4; clone size: many; CDR3 protein: CASSSPGQQETQYF; CDR3 DNA: TGTGCCAGCAGTTCACCGGGACAGCAAGAGACCCAGTACTTC
J gene: TRBJ2-1; D gene: .; V gene: TRBV7-9; clone size: many; CDR3 protein: CASSFLGFSDEQFF; CDR3 DNA: TGTGCCAGCAGCTTCCTGGGGTTTAGCGATGAGCAGTTCTTC
J gene: TRBJ2-4; D gene: .; V gene: TRBV30; clone size: many; CDR3 protein: CAWADKLAKNIQYF; CDR3 DNA: TGTGCCTGGGCCGACAAGCTAGCCAAAAACATTCAGTACTTC
J gene: TRBJ2-1; D gene: .; V gene: TRBV5-1; clone size: many; CDR3 protein: CASSLSGMSSYNEQFF; CDR3 DNA: TGCGCCAGCAGCTTGTCCGGGATGAGCTCCTACAATGAGCAGTTCTTC
J gene: TRBJ2-2; D gene: .; V gene: TRBV11-2; clone size: .; CDR3 protein: CASSLVGVGSNTGELFF; CDR3 DNA: TGTGCCAGCAGCTTAGTCGGCGTCGGGAGTAACACCGGGGAGCTGTTTTTT